This is a list of T cell receptor beta chains from one sample in a study of blood T cell repertoires in COVID-19. The protocol was immunoSEQ multiplex PCR, while the TCRdb copy is restricted to in-frame clones and leaves out a portion. The sample lists 250,000 or so clones; roughly 89% were seen once. Sequenced sample: PBMCs or T cells enriched from blood (not recorded which). The receptors were gathered from a man in his forties who had recovered from COVID-19. Each CDR3 is given with its conserved first and last residue. The D gene is left open where the match is weak. The listing skips clone size in some rows; elsewhere it reads once, few, many or a size class.

D gene,J gene,clone size,V gene,CDR3 DNA,CDR3 protein
NA,TRBJ1-3,NA,TRBV5-1,TGCGCCAGCAGCCTCCGGACAGTCGGCTCTGGAAACACCATATATTTT,CASSLRTVGSGNTIYF
NA,TRBJ1-1,NA,TRBV7-8,TGTGCCAGCAGCTCCCGGAGGGGCCTGGGAAACACTGAAGCTTTCTTT,CASSSRRGLGNTEAFF
NA,TRBJ2-3,NA,TRBV20-1,TGCAGTGCTAGTTCGGGGTCAGTCGACACAGATACGCAGTATTTT,CSASSGSVDTDTQYF
TRBD1,TRBJ1-3,NA,TRBV29-1,TGCAGCGTTGAGCTACCGGGACAGGGGACTGGAAACACCATATATTTT,CSVELPGQGTGNTIYF
NA,TRBJ2-5,NA,TRBV2,TGTGCCAGCAGCGCACAGGGGAGGCAAGAGACCCAGTACTTC,CASSAQGRQETQYF
TRBD1,TRBJ2-1,NA,TRBV14,TGTGCCAGCAGCCAAAGTTCGAGACAGGGGACCTACAATGAGCAGTTCTTC,CASSQSSRQGTYNEQFF
NA,TRBJ1-6,once,TRBV13,TGTGCCAGCAGCACGACGCGGCTTAATTCACCCCTCCACTTT,CASSTTRLNSPLHF
NA,TRBJ2-3,NA,TRBV24-1,TGTGCCACCAGTGCCCCCGCGGATACGCAGTATTTT,CATSAPADTQYF
NA,TRBJ2-6,few,TRBV6-4,TGTGCCAGCAGTGAAGCCACGGCTGGGGCCAACGTCCTGACTTTC,CASSEATAGANVLTF
NA,TRBJ2-6,NA,TRBV27,TGTGCCAGCAGTTCGTTATCCGGGGCCAACGTCCTGACTTTC,CASSSLSGANVLTF
TRBD1,TRBJ2-7,NA,TRBV5-1,TGCGCCAGCAGCGTGGCAGGGGGCCTGTACGAGCAGTACTTC,CASSVAGGLYEQYF
TRBD1,TRBJ2-7,NA,TRBV5-1,TGCGCCAGCAGCTCGGGACAGGGGTTCGATTCGCAGTACTTC,CASSSGQGFDSQYF
NA,TRBJ2-1,NA,TRBV9,TGTGCCAGCAGCGCAGGAACGCTTCCCTACAATGAGCAGTTCTTC,CASSAGTLPYNEQFF
NA,TRBJ1-6,once,TRBV7-8,TGTGCCAGCAGCTTAGTAGGGGCTTTTCGGGGGGGCGATGATAATTCACCCCTCCACTTT,CASSLVGAFRGGDDNSPLHF
TRBD1,TRBJ1-1,NA,TRBV19,TGTGCCAGTAGTATAGGACAGGGTTTTTTAGAAGCTTTCTTT,CASSIGQGFLEAFF
NA,TRBJ2-1,NA,TRBV18,TGTGCCAGCTCACCAAGGAGAAACTCCTACAATGAGCAGTTCTTC,CASSPRRNSYNEQFF
NA,TRBJ2-3,NA,TRBV6-6,TGTGCCAGCAGTTACGTTGGGCAAATTTCAGATACGCAGTATTTT,CASSYVGQISDTQYF
NA,TRBJ1-5,NA,TRBV6-5,TGTGCCAGCAGCCAAGGGGGTCAGCCCCAGCATTTT,CASSQGGQPQHF
TRBD2,TRBJ2-1,NA,TRBV27,TGTGCCAGCAGTTCAATTCTAGCGGCCTCCTACAATGAGCAGTTCTTC,CASSSILAASYNEQFF
NA,TRBJ2-7,NA,TRBV27,TGTGCCAGCAGGGACAGCTCCTACGAGCAGTACTTC,CASRDSSYEQYF
TRBD2,TRBJ2-3,NA,TRBV3-1/TRBV3-2,TGTGCCAGCAGCCAGCGAGCGGGGAGAAACACAGATACGCAGTATTTT,CASSQRAGRNTDTQYF
TRBD1,TRBJ1-3,NA,TRBV7-9,TGTGCCAGCAGCCGTGACAGGGATGGAAACACCATATATTTT,CASSRDRDGNTIYF
NA,TRBJ1-3,NA,TRBV29-1,TGCAGCGTTGACCGGGTCGAGGGAAACACCATATATTTT,CSVDRVEGNTIYF
NA,TRBJ1-2,once,TRBV7-9,TGTGCCAGCAGCCCAGGGGTCAGGGTTATCTATGGCTACACCTTC,CASSPGVRVIYGYTF
TRBD1,TRBJ1-1,NA,TRBV5-1,TGCGCCAGCAGCTTGGGACAGGGACCGGCTTTCTTT,CASSLGQGPAFF
NA,TRBJ1-1,NA,TRBV19,TGTGCCAGTAGTATAGTCGGGCAGGGATTCTACACTGAAGCTTTCTTT,CASSIVGQGFYTEAFF
TRBD1,TRBJ1-2,NA,TRBV5-6,TGTGCCAGCAGCACAAGGACAGGGGGCACCAAGAACTATGGCTACACCTTC,CASSTRTGGTKNYGYTF
TRBD1,TRBJ1-1,NA,TRBV11-3,TGTGCCAGCAGCCCCCGGGACAGCCGGATGAACACTGAAGCTTTCTTT,CASSPRDSRMNTEAFF
NA,TRBJ1-2,NA,TRBV7-2,TGTGCCAGCAGCTTGGGACACGGCTACACCTTC,CASSLGHGYTF
TRBD1,TRBJ1-3,few,TRBV5-1,TGCGCCAGCAGCCCGGGACAGAACACGGGAAGAATTGGAAACACCATATATTTT,CASSPGQNTGRIGNTIYF
TRBD2,TRBJ2-7,NA,TRBV4-2,TGTGCCAGCAGCCCGGCCCGGACTAGTAGTGAGCAGTACTTC,CASSPARTSSEQYF
TRBD1,TRBJ2-2,NA,TRBV6-2/TRBV6-3,TGTGCCAGCAGTTACTCAAATCCGGGACAGGGGGCTAACACCGGGGAGCTGTTTTTT,CASSYSNPGQGANTGELFF
TRBD2,TRBJ2-5,NA,TRBV5-5,TGTGCCAGCAGCTTCCCTGGGGCTAGCGGGAGCGAGACCCAGTACTTC,CASSFPGASGSETQYF
TRBD1,TRBJ1-1,once,TRBV4-1,TGCGCCAGCAGCCGCGGGGACAGCTTGAACACTGAAGCTTTCTTT,CASSRGDSLNTEAFF
TRBD1,TRBJ1-2,NA,TRBV9,TGTGCCAGCAGCGACTTGGGGGGACAGGGGGCTTTAAGCGGCTACACCTTC,CASSDLGGQGALSGYTF
TRBD1,TRBJ2-2,once,TRBV6-6,TGTGCCAGCGTGACTACAGGGGGCGGCACCGGGGAGCTGTTTTTT,CASVTTGGGTGELFF
TRBD1,TRBJ1-1,NA,TRBV15,TGTGCCACCAGCAGAGGTGGGACAGCAAGGAACACTGAAGCTTTCTTT,CATSRGGTARNTEAFF
NA,TRBJ1-1,few,TRBV11-3,TGTGCCAGCAGCGGCCGCAGTACTGAAGCTTTCTTT,CASSGRSTEAFF
TRBD1,TRBJ1-4,NA,TRBV7-9,TGTGCCAGCAGCAAGACAGGGGCTAATGAAAAACTGTTTTTT,CASSKTGANEKLFF
NA,TRBJ1-1,NA,TRBV18,TGTGCCAGCTTACAAAACAGGGTTCGTCTAGACACTGAAGCTTTCTTT,CASLQNRVRLDTEAFF
TRBD1,TRBJ2-5,NA,TRBV7-2,TGTGCCAGCAGCTTGACAGGGGGCAGAGCAGCGACCCAGTACTTC,CASSLTGGRAATQYF
TRBD1,TRBJ1-4,once,TRBV15,TGTGCCACCAGCAGAGATCCTGGACAGGGTGAAAAACTGTTTTTT,CATSRDPGQGEKLFF
NA,TRBJ1-6,NA,TRBV27,TGTGCCAGCAGTTTGGGTACGGGCGGGTCACCCCTCCACTTT,CASSLGTGGSPLHF
TRBD2,TRBJ2-2,NA,TRBV30,TGTGCCTGTCAGGGACTAGCGGGGGGACTGAACACCGGGGAGCTGTTTTTT,CACQGLAGGLNTGELFF
NA,TRBJ1-4,NA,TRBV9,TGTGCCAGCAGCGTAGGAGGATTCCGTGAAAAACTGTTTTTT,CASSVGGFREKLFF
NA,TRBJ2-7,NA,TRBV7-2,TGTGCCAGCAGCTTTTGGACCGGACTCGAGCAGTACTTC,CASSFWTGLEQYF
TRBD2,TRBJ2-1,NA,TRBV3-1/TRBV3-2,TGTGCCAGCAGCCCGAATAGCGGGATTGATAATGAGCAGTTCTTC,CASSPNSGIDNEQFF
TRBD1,TRBJ1-2,NA,TRBV29-1,TGCAGCGTTGAACCCCCCGGACAGGGGGTGCGTCCTAACTATGGCTACACCTTC,CSVEPPGQGVRPNYGYTF
NA,TRBJ2-1,once,TRBV28,TGTGCCAGCAGTTTCTCCCCTATTGGCGGGGAGTTTCACAATGAGCAGTTCTTC,CASSFSPIGGEFHNEQFF
TRBD1,TRBJ1-1,NA,TRBV28,TGTGCCAGCCCAGGAGGGATGGGCGACAGGGGTATGGACACTGAAGCTTTCTTT,CASPGGMGDRGMDTEAFF
NA,TRBJ1-1,NA,TRBV11-2,TGTGCCAGCAGCTTAGTGCAAGCCTCGAACACTGAAGCTTTCTTT,CASSLVQASNTEAFF
NA,TRBJ1-5,NA,TRBV5-1,TGCGCCAGCAGCTTGAGTCCCGTAGACAGTTGGAATCAGCCCCAGCATTTT,CASSLSPVDSWNQPQHF
NA,TRBJ1-4,NA,TRBV6-5,TGTGCCAGCAGCCCCCAGGGCCTTACTAATGAAAAACTGTTTTTT,CASSPQGLTNEKLFF
TRBD2,TRBJ2-1,NA,TRBV4-2,TGTGCCAGCAGCCAAGATTTGCCTAGCGGATCCAATGAGCAGTTCTTC,CASSQDLPSGSNEQFF
NA,TRBJ2-5,NA,TRBV21-1,TGTGCCAGCAGCTCATTAGCGGGGGGGCTGGAGACCCAGTACTTC,CASSSLAGGLETQYF
TRBD1,TRBJ2-1,NA,TRBV19,TGTGCCACCAAGGGAACAGGGGGCTCCTACAATGAGCAGTTCTTC,CATKGTGGSYNEQFF
TRBD2,TRBJ2-7,few,TRBV7-2,TGTGCCAGCAGCCTAACGGGACTAGCGTCCTACGAGCAGTACTTC,CASSLTGLASYEQYF